This record looks at one TCR beta chain sequence and its context. The V gene lost 5 bases and the J gene lost 5 bases, with 12 bases spanning the gap. Germline CDR1 reads SEHNR; CDR2 reads FQNEAQ (reference sequence). The CDR3 totals 14 residues. The assay was immunoSEQ multiplex PCR, and TCRdb's table has in-frame clones only and misses some. The table records 95,000 to 100,000 clones, 70% to 90% of them present only once. This record belongs to a study of identifying expanded T cells in peripheral blood. The chain recombines TRBV7-9 with TRBJ2-2; a possible D gene is TRBD1 (5 bases). The source is a person aged 18 to 69 in good health. Sample: blood. Written as DNA, the CDR3 is TGTGCCAGCAGCAACCAGGGTGGGACCGGGGAGCTGTTTTTT. It yields the protein CASSNQGGTGELFF.